These 11 T cell receptor beta chains share one sample of origin, sequenced in a study of blood T cells in healthy people across ages. PCR was performed a second time for roughly 7 to 12 cycles using a sample-barcoded 5' primer and a J-beta primer mix. TCRdb used MiXCR to reprocess the 5' RACE reads, holding one entry per CDR3 protein. The sample lists 800,000 to 1,300,000 distinct CDR3 sequences, around 25% occurring once. The data also belong to a second study, concerning T cells of mothers and their children.

Specimen: blood. The origin of the receptors is a girl aged 2-10 years in good health.

V usage is TRBV20-1 and J usage is TRBJ2-5, with D maybe TRBD1 (5 bases). Germline CDR1 reads DFQATT; CDR2 reads SNEGSKA (reference sequence). V was clipped by 5 bases and J by 2 bases, with 12 bases between them. The length of the CDR3 is 13 residues. This CDR3 reads CSAPVGPQETQYF. In DNA form, the CDR3 reads TGCAGTGCTCCGGTGGGGCCACAAGAGACCCAGTACTTC.

This clonotype was found once. The chain recombines TRBV6-5 with TRBJ2-5; TRBD1 matches 9 bases. The end of the DNA aligns better with TRBJ2-1, so the J call may be wrong. Germline V gene lookup returns CDR1 MNHEY and CDR2 SVGAGI. This CDR3 contains 14 residues. The CDR3 is CASSVGQGTNEQFF. CDR3 sequence (DNA): TGTGCCAGCAGCGTAGGACAGGGGACGAATGAGCAGTTCTTC.

This chain links TRBV18 with TRBJ2-5; 7 bases are shared with TRBD1. CDR3 size: 17 residues. The germline CDR1 and CDR2 sequences are KGHSH and LQKENI. V gave up 0 bases and J gave up 5 bases; unmatched junction bases: 12. CDR3 in DNA: TGTGCCAGCTCACCACCGGGAGTGGGACAGAGGTGGGAGACCCAGTACTTC. This codes for CASSPPGVGQRWETQYF.

The table lists this clonotype with a few counts. The chain combines TRBV6-6 with TRBJ2-1; the D is unclear. The end of the DNA fits TRBJ2-5 better, so the J call may be wrong. The CDR3 has 13 residues. Germline values: CDR1 MNHNY, CDR2 SVGAGI (reference sequence). The CDR3 DNA reads as TGTGCCAGCAGTTACCCTGGGTTAGAGACCCAGTACTTC. Translating it yields CASSYPGLETQYF.

This clonotype has more than one count but fewer than ten. The rearrangement links TRBV29-1 to TRBJ2-1; a weak D match, TRBD2 (6 bases). The V end lost 2 bases, the J end lost 10 bases, and 21 bases lay between the germline ends. The CDR3 loop spans 15 amino acids. CDR1 is SQVTM and CDR2 is ANQGSEA in the germline V gene. CDR3 nucleotide sequence: TGCAGCGTTGAACCCTTCAGGGTGGAGGGACCAGAGCAGTTCTTC. Encoded protein: CSVEPFRVEGPEQFF.

The rearrangement uses TRBV2 and TRBJ1-4; no firm D call. The CDR3 is 11 amino acids. CDR1 and CDR2 (germline): SNHLY, FYNNEI. Trimming stripped 6 bases from V and 10 bases from J, with 9 bases between. This CDR3 is CASREGGKLFF. As DNA, the CDR3 is TGTGCCAGCAGAGAGGGAGGAAAACTGTTTTTT. Combining the CDR3 with reference TRBV2 and TRBJ1-4 gives the whole variable domain EPEVTQTPSHQVTQMGQEVILRCVPISNHLYFYWYRQILGQKVEFLVSFYNNEISEKSEIFDDQFSVERPDGSNFTLKIRSTKLEDSAMYFCASREGGKLFFGSGTQLSVL.

This clonotype was observed a handful of times. The V gene is TRBV6-1, the J gene TRBJ1-2; D is uncertain. V was trimmed by 1 base and J by 5 bases, leaving 11 bases between them. The CDR3 is made up of 14 amino acids. The germline V gene has CDR1 MNHNS and CDR2 SASEGT. CDR3 in DNA: TGTGCCAGCAGTGAAGAGGTGACGGGATATGGCTACACCTTC. The encoded protein is CASSEEVTGYGYTF.

The chain couples TRBV28 to TRBJ2-5, with 12 bases lining up with TRBD2. Near its end, the DNA agrees better with TRBJ2-7, so the J call may be wrong. This CDR3 has 16 amino acids. CDR1 and CDR2 (germline): MDHEN, SYDVKM. The CDR3 DNA reads TGTGCCAGCAGTTTCCCGGGACTAGCGGGTACCTACGAGCAGTACTTC. It specifies CASSFPGLAGTYEQYF.

This clonotype was found many times. The chain is built from TRBV29-1 and TRBJ2-7; perhaps TRBD2 as D (6 bases). This CDR3 contains 11 residues. The germline V and J ends were trimmed by 7 bases and 6 bases, with 13 bases remaining between them. Germline CDR1 and CDR2: SQVTM and ANQGSEA. The CDR3, as DNA: TGCAGCGCTCCGATCGGGGGCGAGCAGTACTTC. This gives the protein CSAPIGGEQYF.

The chain joins TRBV7-9 to TRBJ2-5, with D maybe TRBD2 (5 bases). The DNA matches TRBJ2-1 better at its end, which makes the J call doubtful. The CDR3 consists of 12 residues. Germline CDR1 SEHNR, CDR2 FQNEAQ (reference sequence). Written as DNA, the CDR3 is TGTGCCAGCAGCTTCGGGGTGAGGGAGCAGTTCTTC. The encoded protein is CASSFGVREQFF.

This chain links TRBV6-2 or TRBV6-3 with TRBJ2-1, with 7 bases lining up with TRBD2. The tail of the sequence fits TRBJ2-5 better, so the J call may be wrong. This CDR3 has 14 residues. In germline, CDR1 is MNHEY, CDR2 SVGEGT. Written as DNA, the CDR3 is TGTGCCAGCAGTACCCGAAGGGGAGGGGAGACCCAGTACTTC. Amino acids: CASSTRRGGETQYF.